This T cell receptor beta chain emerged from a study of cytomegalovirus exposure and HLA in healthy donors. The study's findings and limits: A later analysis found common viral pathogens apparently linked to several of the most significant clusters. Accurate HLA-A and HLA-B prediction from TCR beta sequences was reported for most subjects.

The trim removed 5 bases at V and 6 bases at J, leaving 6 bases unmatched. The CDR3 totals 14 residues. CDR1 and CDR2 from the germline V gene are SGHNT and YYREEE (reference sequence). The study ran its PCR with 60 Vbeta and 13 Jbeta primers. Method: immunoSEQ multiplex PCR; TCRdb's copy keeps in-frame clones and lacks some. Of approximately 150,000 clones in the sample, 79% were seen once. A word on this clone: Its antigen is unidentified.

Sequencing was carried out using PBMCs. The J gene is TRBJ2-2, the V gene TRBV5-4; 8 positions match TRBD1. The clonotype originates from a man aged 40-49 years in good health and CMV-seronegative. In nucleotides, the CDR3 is TGTGCCAGCAGGGGGGACAGGTCGGCCGGGGAGCTGTTTTTT. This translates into CASRGDRSAGELFF.